The next 19 T cell receptor beta chains were all read from a single sample in a study of cytomegalovirus exposure and HLA in healthy donors. PCR used 60 Vbeta primers and 13 Jbeta primers. TCRdb keeps only in-frame clones here, not all; method: immunoSEQ multiplex PCR. The table for this sample gives 95,000 to 110,000 clones. Sequencing input: PBMCs. Receptors were obtained from a man aged 35 to 55 in good health and CMV-seronegative.

The chain couples TRBV6-6 to TRBJ1-5; a weak D match, TRBD1 (6 bases). Trimming removed 6 bases from V and 4 bases from J, with 16 bases in between. This CDR3 has 15 residues. Germline V gene sequence: CDR1 MNHNY, CDR2 SVGAGI (reference sequence). CDR3: CASRAGGASNQPQHF. Here the CDR3 DNA reads TGTGCCAGCAGGGCCGGGGGGGCCTCTAATCAGCCCCAGCATTTT.

This rearrangement joins TRBV28 to TRBJ2-7, with 13 bases matching TRBD2. This CDR3 has 16 residues. The germline V gene encodes CDR1 MDHEN and CDR2 SYDVKM. V dropped 3 bases and J dropped 4; count of bases not matched to a gene: 6. The CDR3 loop is CASSFRTSGSIYEQYF. CDR3 DNA: TGTGCCAGCAGTTTCCGGACTAGCGGGAGTATTTACGAGCAGTACTTC.

A remark on this clone: Within the sample, other DNA sequences also encode this same CDR3. Written as DNA, the CDR3 is TGTGCCAGTACGGAACAGGCCCAGGTCCTATTCTACGAGCAGTACTTC. As protein: CASTEQAQVLFYEQYF. V gene TRBV19 combines with J gene TRBJ2-7; TRBD1 is a possible D gene (5 bases). Deletions cut 7 bases from V and 3 bases from J, with 22 bases between. This CDR3 has 16 residues. Germline CDR1 LNHDA, CDR2 SQIVND (reference sequence).

The chain joins TRBV19 to TRBJ2-2; 9 positions agree with TRBD2. The V gene's germline CDR1 is LNHDA and CDR2 SQIVND (reference sequence). V lost 1 base, J lost 5 bases, and 2 bases stayed unmatched. CDR3 size: 15 residues. The CDR3 coding sequence is TGTGCCAGTAGTATAGGTAGCGGGAGTACCGGGGAGCTGTTTTTT. Translating gives CASSIGSGSTGELFF.

This chain links TRBV25-1 with TRBJ1-2; tentatively, D is TRBD1 (6 bases). Germline V gives CDR1 MGHDK, CDR2 SYGVNS. The V gene lost 6 bases and the J gene lost 7 bases, with 15 bases spanning the gap. The CDR3 runs 13 residues. In nucleotides, the CDR3 is TGTGCCAGCAGCGCAGGGGTTTCAGGTGGCTACACCTTC. Encoded protein: CASSAGVSGGYTF.

The chain links TRBV13 to TRBJ2-5; 8 bases agree with TRBD2. V gave up 2 bases and J gave up 2 bases; unmatched junction bases: 10. The V gene's germline CDR1 is PRHDT and CDR2 FYEKMQ (reference sequence). CDR3 size: 17 residues. This CDR3 is CASSLWGSGDSQETQYF. In DNA form, the CDR3 reads TGTGCCAGCAGCTTATGGGGTAGCGGGGACTCACAAGAGACCCAGTACTTC. The full variable domain, completed using reference TRBV13 and TRBJ2-5, is AAGVIQSPRHLIKEKRETATLKCYPIPRHDTVYWYQQGPGQDPQFLISFYEKMQSDKGSIPDRFSAQQFSDYHSELNMSSLELGDSALYFCASSLWGSGDSQETQYFGPGTRLLVL.

This CDR3 reads CASSELATNEKLFF. The CDR3 nucleotides are TGTGCCAGCAGTGAACTAGCAACTAATGAAAAACTGTTTTTT. The chain has TRBV6-1 and TRBJ1-4; D is unclear. Trimming cost V 2 bases and J 0 bases, with 4 bases left between them. The CDR3 consists of 14 residues. Germline V CDR1 and CDR2: MNHNS, SASEGT.

The V call is TRBV18, the J call TRBJ2-1; a possible D gene is TRBD1 (7 bases). The CDR3 totals 13 residues. Germline CDR1 reads KGHSH; CDR2 reads LQKENI. Trimming cost V 4 bases and J 8 bases, with 12 bases left between them. The DNA for the CDR3 is TGTGCCAGCTCACGCCAGGGGGGCTATGAGCAGTTCTTC. As protein: CASSRQGGYEQFF.

The CDR3 loop is CASRSGGFSYTF. Here the CDR3 DNA reads TGTGCCAGCAGATCGGGGGGTTTCAGCTACACCTTC. The chain recombines TRBV28 with TRBJ1-2; D may be TRBD1 (5 bases). This CDR3 region has 12 residues. CDR1 is MDHEN and CDR2 is SYDVKM in the germline V gene. The V gene lost 6 bases and the J gene lost 9 bases, with 14 bases spanning the gap.

The V call is TRBV5-1, the J call TRBJ2-6; 8 bases line up with TRBD1. The germline V gene encodes CDR1 SGHRS and CDR2 YFSETQ. Trimming at V came to 4 bases and at J to 0 bases, leaving 12 bases not matched to a gene. The CDR3 covers 19 residues. This CDR3 reads CASSKYSGTGFSGANVLTF. The CDR3 coding sequence is TGCGCCAGCAGCAAATATTCCGGGACAGGATTCTCTGGGGCCAACGTCCTGACTTTC.

The chain carries TRBV5-5 and TRBJ1-1, with D possibly TRBD1 on 5 matching bases. This CDR3 region has 14 residues. Deletions cut 4 bases from V and 2 bases from J, with 12 bases between. Germline CDR1 and CDR2: SGHKS and YYEKEE (reference sequence). The CDR3 DNA reads as TGTGCCAGCAGCCCTCGACAGATTAACACTGAAGCTTTCTTT. Its translation is CASSPRQINTEAFF.

The chain recombines TRBV5-1 with TRBJ2-5, with D unresolved. The J call may be faulty, since TRBJ2-7 better matches the DNA end. This CDR3 is built from 15 residues. Germline CDR1 and CDR2: SGHRS and YFSETQ. The CDR3 loop reads CASSLISARFHEQYF. Here the CDR3 DNA reads TGCGCCAGCAGCTTGATTTCCGCAAGATTTCACGAGCAGTACTTC.

The V and J genes are TRBV11-3 and TRBJ2-5, with a tentative D call TRBD2 (6 bases). The CDR3 loop spans 15 amino acids. Trimming took 5 bases from V and 2 from J, leaving 15 bases between them. CDR1 SGHNT and CDR2 YENEEA come from the germline V gene. In DNA, the CDR3 is TGTGCCAGCAGCCCGGGCGGGACGGAACAAGAGACCCAGTACTTC. Translating gives CASSPGGTEQETQYF.

The gene calls are TRBV19 and TRBJ1-6; D is perhaps TRBD1 (6 bases). The V gene's germline CDR1 is LNHDA and CDR2 SQIVND (reference sequence). The CDR3 covers 14 residues. Trimming removed 1 base at V and 10 bases at J, with 11 bases between. The CDR3: CASSIGTGTSPLHF. The CDR3 DNA follows: TGTGCCAGTAGTATAGGTACAGGGACCTCACCCCTCCACTTT.

The chain carries TRBV2 and TRBJ2-4; D not resolved. There are 14 residues in the CDR3. Germline CDR1 SNHLY, CDR2 FYNNEI. Trimming stripped 3 bases from V and 0 bases from J, with 6 bases between. The CDR3 loop reads CASSDPGAKNIQYF. Written as DNA, the CDR3 is TGTGCCAGCAGTGATCCAGGAGCCAAAAACATTCAGTACTTC.

The chain joins TRBV9 to TRBJ2-7, with TRBD2 matching 10 bases. The CDR3 sequence is 16 residues long. Per the germline V gene, CDR1 is SGDLS and CDR2 is YYNGEE. V lost 1 base, J lost 2 bases, and 6 bases stayed unmatched. The CDR3 sequence is CASSVMPSGRAYEQYF. CDR3 bases: TGTGCCAGCAGCGTAATGCCCAGCGGGAGGGCCTACGAGCAGTACTTC.

CDR3 sequence: CASSLLTRDGYTF. The CDR3 bases are TGTGCCAGTAGCCTACTCACGAGGGATGGCTACACCTTC. The chain employs TRBV19 and TRBJ1-2; D not resolved. The CDR3 loop spans 13 amino acids. The V gene's germline CDR1 is LNHDA and CDR2 SQIVND (reference sequence). V was trimmed by 6 bases and J by 6 bases, leaving 14 bases between them.

The chain couples TRBV5-4 to TRBJ2-1; TRBD2 matches 8 bases. The CDR3 is made up of 16 amino acids. Germline V gene sequence: CDR1 SGHNT, CDR2 YYREEE (reference sequence). Unmatched junction bases numbered 8, after V lost 2 bases and J lost 4 bases. The CDR3 DNA sequence: TGTGCCAGCAGCTTACCAACGGGAGGGCTATACAATGAGCAGTTCTTC. Residues: CASSLPTGGLYNEQFF.

V and J are TRBV9 and TRBJ1-2, with TRBD1 as a possible D gene (6 bases). CDR1 is SGDLS and CDR2 is YYNGEE in the germline V gene. The V gene lost 4 bases and the J gene lost 8 bases, with 21 bases spanning the gap. The CDR3 sequence is 15 residues long. The CDR3 loop is CASSPPQGLEVGYTF. The CDR3 DNA sequence: TGTGCCAGCAGCCCGCCCCAGGGGTTGGAGGTAGGCTACACCTTC.